This T cell receptor (beta chain) is drawn from a study of naive and memory T cell subsets. Trimming pared 1 base from V and 11 bases from J, leaving 8 bases between. This CDR3 has 12 amino acids. Per the germline V gene, CDR1 is KGHSH and CDR2 is LQKENI. The beta constant-region primer was an equimolar mix of two oligonucleotides covering TRBC1 and TRBC2. Four rounds of PCR amplified the ligated cDNA using nested alpha and beta constant-region primers plus SP2. TCRdb recomputed calls from the UMI-ligation and nested PCR reads with MiXCR, one row per CDR3 protein. This sample carries around 17,000 distinct CDR3 sequences, 8.7% of them seen once, and the ten largest clones take more than 20%.

Sequenced: central memory CD8+ T cells from blood. The clonotype originates from a human donor in good health. V gene TRBV18 combines with J gene TRBJ2-2, with D perhaps assigned TRBD1 or TRBD2 (6 bases each). CDR3: CASSPQGGELFF. DNA of the CDR3: TGTGCCAGCTCACCACAGGGGGGAGAGCTGTTTTTT.